This entry concerns a single T cell receptor (beta chain). Its target is not known. This sample was taken from a study of cytomegalovirus exposure and HLA in healthy donors. General study findings and limits: According to the study, roughly 160 TCR beta chains were cytomegalovirus-associated. Most TCR sequences showed up rarely, but some public TCRs showed up in many donors.

Per germline, CDR1 SEHNR and CDR2 FQNEAQ (reference sequence). The CDR3 runs 12 residues. Between the trimmed V and J ends, which lost 7 bases and 4 bases, there was a span of 10 bases. 13 Jbeta primers and 60 Vbeta primers were used for the PCR. Generated by immunoSEQ multiplex PCR, the TCRdb table keeps only in-frame clones and is missing some. The table includes 130,000 or so clones, approximately 82% detected once. The clonotype comes from a female donor in good health and CMV-seronegative. The gene calls are TRBV7-9 and TRBJ1-1; the D gene is possibly TRBD1 (6 bases). Sequenced input: PBMCs. The CDR3 region has the DNA TGTGCCAGCACCCAGGGGAGCACTGAAGCTTTCTTT. Residues: CASTQGSTEAFF.